These 22 T cell receptor beta chains were all obtained from the same sample, sequenced in a study of cytomegalovirus exposure and HLA in healthy donors. Primers: 60 Vbeta forward and 13 Jbeta reverse. The data were produced by immunoSEQ multiplex PCR, yet TCRdb's version contains in-frame clones alone and is incomplete. The sample lists tens of thousands of clones, 65% to 80% occurring once. The sequencing sample was made of PBMCs. The source is a man aged 25 to 40 in good health and CMV-seronegative.

This sequence joins TRBV19 and TRBJ1-5; TRBD1 aligns across 10 bases. Trimming took 7 bases from V and 2 from J; bases not matched to a gene: 5. CDR1 and CDR2 from the germline V gene are LNHDA and SQIVND (reference sequence). CDR3 length equals 15 residues. CDR3 coding DNA: TGTGCCAGTACCAAAGGGACAGGGGGCAATCAGCCCCAGCATTTT. This encodes CASTKGTGGNQPQHF. Supplemented by reference TRBV19 and TRBJ1-5, the full variable domain reads DGGITQSPKYLFRKEGQNVTLSCEQNLNHDAMYWYRQDPGQGLRLIYYSQIVNDFQKGDIAEGYSVSREKKESFPLTVTSAQKNPTAFYLCASTKGTGGNQPQHFGDGTRLSIL.

There are a few counts of this clone. The junction departs from the called germline gene at one end, perhaps through a read error. The rearrangement joins TRBV4-1 to TRBJ2-5, with TRBD1 as a possible D gene (5 bases). This CDR3 is 11 amino acids long. Germline values: CDR1 MGHRA, CDR2 YSYEKL. The CDR3 bases are TGCGCCAGCAGCCAACAGGGATCAATAAACTTC. Protein product: CASSQQGSINF.

V gene TRBV4-2 combines with J gene TRBJ1-4, with D unclear. CDR1 is LGHNA, CDR2 YNFKEQ, per germline. The V gene lost 1 base and the J gene lost 5 bases, with 11 bases spanning the gap. CDR3 length: 15 residues. CDR3 nucleotides: TGTGCCAGCAGCCAAGCCGGGATAATAAATGAAAAACTGTTTTTT. It encodes CASSQAGIINEKLFF.

The chain uses TRBV29-1 and TRBJ1-1, with D possibly being TRBD1 (5 bases). Germline V gene lookup returns CDR1 SQVTM and CDR2 ANQGSEA. V was shortened by 5 bases and J by 6 bases, with 13 bases between the two germline ends. The CDR3 totals 12 residues. This chain's CDR3 is CSVPQGEAEAFF. CDR3 DNA: TGCAGCGTTCCCCAAGGGGAAGCTGAAGCTTTCTTT.

The chain carries TRBV11-2 and TRBJ2-7; D perhaps matches TRBD2 (6 bases). Trimming took 1 base from V and 2 from J, leaving 15 bases between them. The V gene's germline CDR1 is SGHAT and CDR2 FQNNGV. This CDR3 region has 16 residues. The CDR3 nucleotides are TGTGCCAGCAGCTTAGTTGGTCGGCGGGACGCCTACGAGCAGTACTTC. It yields the protein CASSLVGRRDAYEQYF.

The chain recombines TRBV7-2 with TRBJ2-3; D remains unclear. The CDR3 covers 17 residues. Germline values: CDR1 SGHTA, CDR2 FQGNSA. Deletions cut 1 base from V and 3 bases from J, with 17 bases between. As DNA, the CDR3 is TGTGCCAGCAGCTTAGTATGGCAGGCCCCCTATACAGATACGCAGTATTTT. As protein: CASSLVWQAPYTDTQYF.

The sample holds one count of this clone. Here the CDR3 omits its conserved ending phenylalanine or tryptophan, so a read error is the likely source. The rearrangement links TRBV18 to TRBJ2-7; 10 bases match TRBD2. Germline V gene sequence: CDR1 KGHSH, CDR2 LQKENI. The CDR3 sequence is 15 residues long. V shed 1 base, J shed 3 bases, and the junction held 3 bases outside the gene matches. This CDR3 reads CASSPRRTSGYEQYL. The CDR3, as DNA: TGTGCCAGCTCACCACGAAGGACTAGCGGCTACGAGCAGTACCTC.

The chain carries TRBV7-9 and TRBJ2-5; TRBD2 matches at 11 bases. The CDR3 runs to 15 residues. Germline lookup yields CDR1 SEHNR and CDR2 FQNEAQ (reference sequence). Trimming cost V 5 bases and J 3 bases; bases outside gene matches: 5. The CDR3 loop reads CASSRLTSGKETQYF. In DNA, the CDR3 is TGTGCCAGCAGCAGACTGACTAGCGGGAAAGAGACCCAGTACTTC. The full variable domain, with the rest looked up from reference TRBV7-9 and TRBJ2-5, is DTGVSQNPRHKITKRGQNVTFRCDPISEHNRLYWYRQTLGQGPEFLTYFQNEAQLEKSRLLSDRFSAERPKGSFSTLEIQRTEQGDSAMYLCASSRLTSGKETQYFGPGTRLLVL.

This chain connects TRBV29-1 to TRBJ2-3, with 8 bases aligning to TRBD1. J was trimmed by 3 bases and V by 5 bases; bases with no gene match: 1. Germline V gene data show CDR1 as SQVTM and CDR2 as ANQGSEA. The CDR3 extends over 12 amino acids. In DNA, the CDR3 is TGCAGCGTTAGGACAGGGACAGATACGCAGTATTTT. This codes for CSVRTGTDTQYF.

This chain uses TRBV5-8 with TRBJ2-5; 11 bases are shared with TRBD1. The CDR3 is 15 residues long. Germline loops: CDR1 SGHTS, CDR2 YDEGEE. The V segment lost 0 bases and the J segment 5 bases; nucleotides outside the gene matches: 3. DNA of the CDR3: TGTGCCAGCAGCTTGGGGGACAGGGGGAAGGAGACCCAGTACTTC. This sequence encodes CASSLGDRGKETQYF.

Concerning this clone itself: Its ends do not fully match the called genes, so a read error is possible. This chain uses TRBV28 with TRBJ2-6, with unresolved D. The CDR3 runs to 15 residues. Germline V gene sequence: CDR1 MDHEN, CDR2 SYDVKM. The DNA for the CDR3 is TGTGCCAGCAGCTTATTAAACTCTGGGGCCAACGTCCTGACTTTC. Protein product: CASSLLNSGANVLTF.

This clone is a singleton in its sample. This chain joins TRBV2 and TRBJ1-5; 7 bases line up with TRBD1. After removal of 6 bases from V and 6 bases from J, the junction contained 8 bases not matched to a gene. Germline V gene lookup returns CDR1 SNHLY and CDR2 FYNNEI. This CDR3 has 14 residues. CDR3 loop: CASSQTGVVQPQHF. The CDR3 DNA follows: TGTGCCAGCAGCCAAACAGGGGTGGTTCAGCCCCAGCATTTT.

The chain links TRBV27 to TRBJ1-1; D is ambiguous. Germline-derived CDR1 and CDR2 are MNHEY and SMNVEV (reference sequence). This CDR3 has 14 amino acids. V lost 3 bases and J lost 0, with 8 bases in between. The CDR3 sequence is CASSLRRMNTEAFF. The DNA for the CDR3 is TGTGCCAGCAGTTTGCGGAGAATGAACACTGAAGCTTTCTTT.

The rearrangement joins TRBV5-4 to TRBJ2-3; TRBD1 might be the D (5 bases). The CDR3 length is 16 residues. V was cut by 1 base and J by 4 bases, with 16 bases left in between. Germline assignment: CDR1 SGHNT and CDR2 YYREEE (reference sequence). The CDR3 loop is CASSLLGPQSADTQYF. DNA for the CDR3: TGTGCCAGCAGCTTGTTGGGGCCCCAGTCCGCAGATACGCAGTATTTT.

J is TRBJ2-2 and V is TRBV5-1; 8 bases fit TRBD1. CDR3 length: 17 residues. Germline V gene lookup returns CDR1 SGHRS and CDR2 YFSETQ. With 0 bases clipped from V and 7 bases from J, the junction kept 11 bases outside the gene matches. DNA of the CDR3: TGCGCCAGCAGCTTGGATCTGGGACAGGCCCTGTACGGGGAGCTGTTTTTT. Translating gives CASSLDLGQALYGELFF.

This clone was seen only once. The chain has TRBV19 and TRBJ2-1; the D gene is possibly TRBD1 (5 bases). This CDR3 has 14 residues. Trimming took off 4 bases at V and 4 bases at J, with 11 bases between the two ends. The germline V gene encodes CDR1 LNHDA and CDR2 SQIVND (reference sequence). The CDR3 region has the DNA TGTGCCAGTAGTAGGCAGGGCCGGTACAATGAGCAGTTCTTC. Translation gives CASSRQGRYNEQFF.

V and J are TRBV2 and TRBJ2-1; 8 bases agree with TRBD2. The germline CDR1 and CDR2 sequences are SNHLY and FYNNEI. The CDR3 has 15 residues. Germline trimming cut 8 bases from V and 3 bases from J; bases unmatched to any gene: 9. The CDR3 nucleotides are TGTGCCAGCCCCCCCCCGGGACTAGGCTACAATGAGCAGTTCTTC. The encoded protein is CASPPPGLGYNEQFF.

In regard to this clone: Additional DNA sequences in this sample encode the identical CDR3. This chain uses TRBV9 with TRBJ2-3, with D unclear. Germline V gene sequence: CDR1 SGDLS, CDR2 YYNGEE. The germline V and J ends were trimmed by 0 bases and 2 bases, with 7 bases remaining between them. The CDR3 length is 14 residues. The DNA for the CDR3 is TGTGCCAGCAGCGTAGCCCCCCTCACAGATACGCAGTATTTT. Its protein is CASSVAPLTDTQYF. The complete variable domain, with remaining parts taken from reference TRBV9 and TRBJ2-3, reads DSGVTQTPKHLITATGQRVTLRCSPRSGDLSVYWYQQSLDQGLQFLIQYYNGEERAKGNILERFSAQQFPDLHSELNLSSLELGDSALYFCASSVAPLTDTQYFGPGTRLTVL.

This clone appeared a few times. V gene TRBV5-6 combines with J gene TRBJ1-5; 7 positions match TRBD1. The V gene end was trimmed by 0 bases and the J gene end by 0 bases; junction bases not matched to a gene: 6. Germline lookup yields CDR1 SGHDT and CDR2 YYEEEE. The CDR3 spans 17 residues. CDR3 sequence: CASSLARTGASNQPQHF. The CDR3 DNA follows: TGTGCCAGCAGCTTGGCGAGGACAGGCGCTAGCAATCAGCCCCAGCATTTT.

This chain links TRBV5-4 with TRBJ2-5; no clear D gene. The CDR3 sequence is 13 residues long. From germline, CDR1 is SGHNT and CDR2 YYREEE (reference sequence). Trimming pared 2 bases from V and 1 base from J, leaving 6 bases between. The CDR3 nucleotides are TGTGCCAGCAGCTTACACAGCCAAGAGACCCAGTACTTC. Translating it yields CASSLHSQETQYF.

The chain employs TRBV30 and TRBJ1-1, with D tentatively TRBD1 (6 bases). This CDR3 region has 14 residues. The germline V gene has CDR1 GTSNPN and CDR2 SVGIG (reference sequence). Deletions cut 3 bases from V and 1 base from J, with 12 bases between. In nucleotides, the CDR3 is TGTGCCTGGAGGAGAGGGACACCGAACACTGAAGCTTTCTTT. It specifies CAWRRGTPNTEAFF.

By sample fraction, this clone is medium-sized (0.01 to 0.1%). This sample also contains other DNA sequences that code for the same CDR3. Written as DNA, the CDR3 is TGTGCCAGCAGCCAAGATGCGGGACAGGGGTCAGATACGCAGTATTTT. Translated: CASSQDAGQGSDTQYF. The chain has TRBV4-2 and TRBJ2-3; 10 bases line up with TRBD1. The CDR3 contains 16 residues. J gave up 4 bases and V 0 bases, and 4 bases lay outside the gene matches. The germline gives CDR1 LGHNA, CDR2 YNFKEQ.